In this sample, the clone carrying this TCR beta chain turned up a few times. This sample is part of a study of identical twins. TCRdb reprocessed the 5' RACE reads with MiXCR, giving one entry per CDR3 protein. The repertoire consists of about 550,000 distinct CDR3 sequences, with around 24% occurring once and the leading ten covering more than 0.4%. The CDR3 has 13 residues. Deletions cut 6 bases from V and 6 bases from J, with 17 bases between. Germline V CDR1 and CDR2: DFQATT, SNEGSKA (reference sequence). These records were also assigned to another study, of yellow fever vaccine responses in identical twins. Turning to that study: The T cell response to vaccination in identical twins was reportedly partly convergent and partly personalized.

The TCR was taken from a woman between 18 and 30 years old in good health. The chain links TRBV20-1 to TRBJ1-1, with D possibly being TRBD1 (6 bases). Sequenced: CD4+ T cells sorted from blood. The CDR3 region is CSATSTGFPEAFF. The CDR3 DNA reads TGCAGTGCCACGAGTACAGGGTTCCCTGAAGCTTTCTTT.